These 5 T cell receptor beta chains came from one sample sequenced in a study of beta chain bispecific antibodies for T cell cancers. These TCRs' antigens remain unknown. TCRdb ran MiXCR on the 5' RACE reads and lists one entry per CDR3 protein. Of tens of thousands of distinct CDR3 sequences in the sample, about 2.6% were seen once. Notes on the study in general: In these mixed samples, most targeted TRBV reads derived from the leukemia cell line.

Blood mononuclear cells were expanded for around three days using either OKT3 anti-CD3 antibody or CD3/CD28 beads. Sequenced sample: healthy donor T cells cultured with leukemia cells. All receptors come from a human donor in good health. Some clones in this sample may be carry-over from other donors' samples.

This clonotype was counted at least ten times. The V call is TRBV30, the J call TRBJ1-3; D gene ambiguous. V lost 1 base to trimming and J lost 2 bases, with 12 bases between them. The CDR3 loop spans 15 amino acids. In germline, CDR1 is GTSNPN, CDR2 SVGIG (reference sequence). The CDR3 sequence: CAWSGALMAGNTIYF. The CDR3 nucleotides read TGTGCCTGGAGTGGTGCCCTAATGGCTGGAAACACCATATATTTT. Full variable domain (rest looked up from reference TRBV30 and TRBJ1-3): SQTIHQWPATLVQPVGSPLSLECTVEGTSNPNLYWYRQAAGRGLQLLFYSVGIGQISSEVPQNLSASRPQDRQFILSSKKLLLSDSGFYLCAWSGALMAGNTIYFGEGSWLTVV.

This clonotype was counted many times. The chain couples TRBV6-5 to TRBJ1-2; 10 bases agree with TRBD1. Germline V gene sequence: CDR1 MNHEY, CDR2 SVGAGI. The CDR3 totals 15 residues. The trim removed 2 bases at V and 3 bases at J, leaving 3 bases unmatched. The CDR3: CASSYRTGGYYGYTF. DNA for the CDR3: TGTGCCAGCAGTTACCGGACAGGGGGATACTATGGCTACACCTTC.

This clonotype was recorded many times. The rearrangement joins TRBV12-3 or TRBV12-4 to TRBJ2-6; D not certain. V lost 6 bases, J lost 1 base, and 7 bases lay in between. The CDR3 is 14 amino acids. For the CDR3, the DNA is TGTGCCAGCAGCCCTCGTTCTGGGGCCAACGTCCTGACTTTC. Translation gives CASSPRSGANVLTF.

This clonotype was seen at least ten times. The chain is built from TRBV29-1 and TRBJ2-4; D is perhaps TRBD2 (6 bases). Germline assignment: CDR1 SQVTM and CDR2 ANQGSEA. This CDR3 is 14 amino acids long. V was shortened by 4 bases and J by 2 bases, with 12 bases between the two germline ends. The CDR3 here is CSVGPGDPKNIQYF. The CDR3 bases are TGCAGCGTTGGGCCGGGGGATCCCAAAAACATTCAGTACTTC.

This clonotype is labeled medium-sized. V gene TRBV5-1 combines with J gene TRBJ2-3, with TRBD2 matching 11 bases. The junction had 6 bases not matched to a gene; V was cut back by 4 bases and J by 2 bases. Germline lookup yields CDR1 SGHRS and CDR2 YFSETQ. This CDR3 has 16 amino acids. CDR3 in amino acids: CASSEGTSGTTDTQYF. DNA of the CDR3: TGCGCCAGCAGCGAAGGGACTAGCGGTACCACAGATACGCAGTATTTT.